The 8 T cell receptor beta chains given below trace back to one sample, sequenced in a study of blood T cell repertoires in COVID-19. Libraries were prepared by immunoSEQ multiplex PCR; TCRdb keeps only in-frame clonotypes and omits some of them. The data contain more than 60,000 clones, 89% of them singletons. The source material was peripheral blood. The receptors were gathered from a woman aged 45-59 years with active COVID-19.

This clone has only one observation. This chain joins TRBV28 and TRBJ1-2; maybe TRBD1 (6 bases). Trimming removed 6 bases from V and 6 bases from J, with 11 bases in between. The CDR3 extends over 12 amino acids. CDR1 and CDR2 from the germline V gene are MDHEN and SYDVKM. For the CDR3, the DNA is TGTGCCAGCAGGCCGCGGACAGATGGCTACACCTTC. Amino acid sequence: CASRPRTDGYTF.

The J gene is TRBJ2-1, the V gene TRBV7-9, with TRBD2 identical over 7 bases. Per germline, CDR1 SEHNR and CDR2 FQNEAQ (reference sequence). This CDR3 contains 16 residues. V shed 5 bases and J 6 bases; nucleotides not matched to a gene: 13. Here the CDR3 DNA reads TGTGCCAGCAGCGCAAACGGGCGGGAGCGGGTCAATGAGCAGTTCTTC. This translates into CASSANGRERVNEQFF.

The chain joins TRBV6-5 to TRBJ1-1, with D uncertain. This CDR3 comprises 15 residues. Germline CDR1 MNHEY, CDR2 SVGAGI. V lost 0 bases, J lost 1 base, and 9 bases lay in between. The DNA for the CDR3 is TGTGCCAGCAGTTACTCTGCTCGAGGGAACACTGAAGCTTTCTTT. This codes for CASSYSARGNTEAFF.

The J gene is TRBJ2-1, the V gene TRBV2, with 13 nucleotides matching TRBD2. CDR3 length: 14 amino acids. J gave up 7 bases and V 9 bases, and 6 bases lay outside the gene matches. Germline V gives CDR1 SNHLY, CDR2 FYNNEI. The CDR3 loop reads CASTGLAGHNEQFF. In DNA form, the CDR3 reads TGTGCCAGTACGGGACTAGCGGGGCATAATGAGCAGTTCTTC.

CDR3 residues: CASSQGQGRGTEAFF. The DNA for the CDR3 is TGTGCCAGCAGCCAAGGACAGGGTAGGGGCACTGAAGCTTTCTTT. The chain has TRBV3-1 (or the pseudogene TRBV3-2) and TRBJ1-1; 7 bases fit TRBD1. Losses at the gene ends were 1 base for V and 4 bases for J; bases not matched to a gene: 6. The CDR3 has 15 residues. Germline V lookup: CDR1 LGHDT, CDR2 YNNKEL (reference sequence).

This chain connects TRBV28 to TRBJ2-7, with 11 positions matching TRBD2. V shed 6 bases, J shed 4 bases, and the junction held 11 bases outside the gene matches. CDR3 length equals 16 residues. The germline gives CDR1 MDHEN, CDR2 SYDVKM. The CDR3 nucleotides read TGTGCCAGCAGGCCCTTAGCGGGAGGGGTATTATACGAGCAGTACTTC. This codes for CASRPLAGGVLYEQYF.

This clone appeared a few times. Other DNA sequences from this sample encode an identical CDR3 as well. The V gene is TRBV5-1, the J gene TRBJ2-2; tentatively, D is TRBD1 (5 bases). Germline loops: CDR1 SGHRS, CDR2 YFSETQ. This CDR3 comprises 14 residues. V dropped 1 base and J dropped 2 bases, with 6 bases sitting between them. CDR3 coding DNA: TGCGCCAGCAGCTTGAGGGGTAACACCGGGGAGCTGTTTTTT. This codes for CASSLRGNTGELFF.

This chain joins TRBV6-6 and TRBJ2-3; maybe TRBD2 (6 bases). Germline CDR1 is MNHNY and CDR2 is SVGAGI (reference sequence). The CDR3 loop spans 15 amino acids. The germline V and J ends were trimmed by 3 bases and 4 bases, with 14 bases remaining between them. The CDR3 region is CASSYDRESSDTQYF. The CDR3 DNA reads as TGTGCCAGCAGTTATGATCGGGAGTCTTCAGATACGCAGTATTTT.